This T cell receptor (beta chain) emerged from a study of T cell changes during pregnancy in multiple sclerosis. Clones were sequenced by immunoSEQ multiplex PCR, and TCRdb holds only the in-frame ones, with some missing. The data show roughly 40,000 clones, about 92% seen once. Germline V gives CDR1 SNHLY, CDR2 FYNNEI. Trimming took 4 bases from V and 4 from J, leaving 16 bases between them. The CDR3 sequence is 15 residues long. Sequenced material: CD8+ T cells from peripheral blood mononuclear cells, taken in the first trimester of pregnancy. This sequence was found in a female donor with multiple sclerosis, enrolled in a pregnancy study. The chain recombines TRBV2 with TRBJ1-2; D remains ambiguous. DNA of the CDR3: TGTGCCAGCAGTGTCCCTGAGGGTGTGGGCTATGGCTACACCTTC. The encoded protein is CASSVPEGVGYGYTF.